A single sample is the source of the 27 T cell receptor beta chains below, sequenced in a study of T cell repertoires in ileal Crohn's disease. The time point here: inflamed ileum from the surgical specimen. The method was immunoSEQ multiplex PCR; TCRdb's version includes in-frame clones alone and lacks a portion of them. The profile shows 12,000 to 15,000 clones, less than 85% of them singletons. What was sequenced was ileal tissue. These receptors came from an adult with Crohn's disease.

The chain combines TRBV19 with TRBJ2-7, with 8 bases identical to TRBD1. The junction had 10 bases not matched to a gene; V was cut back by 9 bases and J by 3 bases. The V gene's germline CDR1 is LNHDA and CDR2 SQIVND (reference sequence). The CDR3 consists of 14 residues. This chain's CDR3 is CASRHRDRSYEQYF. The CDR3 nucleotides are TGTGCCAGCCGCCACCGGGACAGGAGCTACGAGCAGTACTTC.

The chain carries TRBV18 and TRBJ1-1; D ambiguous. Germline loops: CDR1 KGHSH, CDR2 LQKENI. The V and J ends lost 1 base and 3 bases respectively, with 3 bases between them. The CDR3 has 12 amino acids. The CDR3: CASSPQHTEAFF. CDR3 in DNA: TGTGCCAGCTCACCACAGCACACTGAAGCTTTCTTT. Together with reference TRBV18 and TRBJ1-1, the CDR3 gives the full variable domain: NAGVMQNPRHLVRRRGQEARLRCSPMKGHSHVYWYRQLPEEGLKFMVYLQKENIIDESGMPKERFSAEFPKEGPSILRIQQVVRGDSAAYFCASSPQHTEAFFGQGTRLTVV.

This clone has just one count. The chain combines TRBV6-5 with TRBJ1-2; 8 bases map to TRBD1. After removal of 5 bases from V and 4 bases from J, the junction contained 3 bases not matched to a gene. Germline V gives CDR1 MNHEY, CDR2 SVGAGI. The CDR3 covers 13 residues. The CDR3 spells CASSNRGGYGYTF. Written as DNA, the CDR3 is TGTGCCAGCAGTAACAGGGGGGGCTATGGCTACACCTTC.

The chain links TRBV6-6 to TRBJ2-3, with D hard to call. Between the trimmed V and J ends, which lost 2 bases and 6 bases, there was a span of 15 bases. Germline values: CDR1 MNHNY, CDR2 SVGAGI (reference sequence). This CDR3 has 15 residues. The CDR3 here is CASSYARAAVDTQYF. The CDR3 DNA is TGTGCCAGCAGTTACGCTAGAGCTGCGGTTGATACGCAGTATTTT.

The genes are TRBV18 and TRBJ2-1; unclear D gene. This CDR3 is 15 amino acids long. Germline assignment: CDR1 KGHSH and CDR2 LQKENI. The ends were cut back, 2 bases at V and 0 bases at J, with 8 bases in the middle. CDR3 nucleotide sequence: TGTGCCAGCTCACCAGGGTTCAGCTCCTACAATGAGCAGTTCTTC. Its protein is CASSPGFSSYNEQFF.

This chain connects TRBV5-1 to TRBJ2-7; D not certain. The germline V and J ends were trimmed by 6 bases and 4 bases, with 20 bases remaining between them. Germline V lookup: CDR1 SGHRS, CDR2 YFSETQ. The CDR3 extends over 15 amino acids. The CDR3 nucleotides read TGCGCCAGCAAAAGTGGGCAACAGTATATGTACGAGCAGTACTTC. Its protein product is CASKSGQQYMYEQYF.

This sequence joins TRBV27 and TRBJ2-7; D is uncertain. The CDR3 is made up of 14 amino acids. Germline V gene sequence: CDR1 MNHEY, CDR2 SMNVEV (reference sequence). V dropped 5 bases and J dropped 3 bases, with 14 bases sitting between them. CDR3 sequence: CASSRPGSFYEQYF. In DNA, the CDR3 is TGTGCCAGCAGTCGCCCGGGCAGTTTCTACGAGCAGTACTTC.

This chain uses TRBV9 with TRBJ1-2; weak D call: TRBD1 (6 bases). The ends were cut back, 0 bases at V and 7 bases at J, with 13 bases in the middle. This CDR3 contains 14 residues. The germline CDR1 and CDR2 sequences are SGDLS and YYNGEE. The CDR3 here is CASSVGTGLGGYTF. CDR3 coding DNA: TGTGCCAGCAGCGTAGGCACAGGGTTGGGTGGCTACACCTTC.

As DNA, the CDR3 is TGTGCCAGCAGCAAAGCGGAAAAGGAAAATTTCTCCGACGAGCAGTACTTC. It yields the protein CASSKAEKENFSDEQYF. This chain connects TRBV21-1 to TRBJ2-7. TRBV21-1 counts as a pseudogene. The CDR3 has 17 amino acids.

The chain has TRBV5-1 and TRBJ1-2; D ambiguous. Per germline, CDR1 SGHRS and CDR2 YFSETQ. The CDR3 contains 13 residues. With 0 bases removed from V and 4 bases from J, the gap between germline ends came to 7 bases. The CDR3 DNA reads TGCGCCAGCAGCTTGGGGGGATCCTATGGCTACACCTTC. Translating it yields CASSLGGSYGYTF. Variable domain in full (rest from reference TRBV5-1 and TRBJ1-2): KAGVTQTPRYLIKTRGQQVTLSCSPISGHRSVSWYQQTPGQGLQFLFEYFSETQRNKGNFPGRFSGRQFSNSRSEMNVSTLELGDSALYLCASSLGGSYGYTFGSGTRLTVV.

The rearrangement joins TRBV7-9 to TRBJ1-4; a weak D match, TRBD1 (5 bases). With 5 bases removed from V and 8 bases from J, the gap between germline ends came to 15 bases. The CDR3 loop spans 14 amino acids. Germline CDR1 SEHNR, CDR2 FQNEAQ (reference sequence). The CDR3: CASSPSAWGEKLFF. CDR3 DNA sequence: TGTGCCAGCAGCCCTTCCGCCTGGGGGGAAAAACTGTTTTTT.

The rearrangement joins TRBV6-5 to TRBJ2-5; 8 bases fit TRBD2. Per the germline V gene, CDR1 is MNHEY and CDR2 is SVGAGI. V lost 0 bases to trimming and J lost 5 bases; unmatched junction nucleotides: 2. The CDR3 spans 14 residues. The CDR3 loop is CASSYSTSVETQYF. CDR3 coding DNA: TGTGCCAGCAGTTACTCGACTAGCGTGGAGACCCAGTACTTC.

The V call is TRBV28, the J call TRBJ1-1; 10 bases match TRBD1. The CDR3 length is 17 residues. With V trimmed by 1 base and J by 2 bases, 7 bases remained unmatched. The germline gives CDR1 MDHEN, CDR2 SYDVKM. The CDR3 reads CASSLLGTGVENTEAFF. Here the CDR3 DNA reads TGTGCCAGCAGTTTATTGGGGACAGGGGTGGAAAACACTGAAGCTTTCTTT.

The chain is built from TRBV6-1 and TRBJ1-1; perhaps TRBD1 as D (5 bases). The V gene lost 3 bases and the J gene lost 4 bases, with 18 bases spanning the gap. This CDR3 has 16 residues. The germline CDR1 and CDR2 sequences are MNHNS and SASEGT. The CDR3 loop is CASSDPGTSGGTEAFF. The CDR3 region has the DNA TGTGCCAGCAGTGACCCCGGGACCTCAGGAGGCACTGAAGCTTTCTTT.

The rearrangement links TRBV4-2 to TRBJ1-1, with D tentatively TRBD1 (5 bases). Trimming shortened V by 5 bases and J by 5 bases, and 9 bases separated the two germline ends. The CDR3 is made up of 12 amino acids. CDR1 and CDR2 (germline): LGHNA, YNFKEQ. This chain's CDR3 is CASSGGSTEAFF. In nucleotides, the CDR3 is TGTGCCAGCAGCGGGGGAAGTACTGAAGCTTTCTTT.

The chain is built from TRBV6-6 and TRBJ1-1; tentatively, D is TRBD1 (6 bases). The CDR3 spans 16 residues. V was clipped by 5 bases and J by 0 bases, with 16 bases between them. Germline V CDR1 and CDR2: MNHNY, SVGAGI (reference sequence). CDR3 residues: CASSQFGQLMNTEAFF. CDR3 bases: TGTGCCAGCAGTCAATTCGGACAGCTGATGAACACTGAAGCTTTCTTT.

This clone was picked up a small number of times. The chain couples TRBV2 to TRBJ1-3, with 7 bases fitting TRBD1. This CDR3 is 16 amino acids long. The J segment lost 0 bases and the V segment lost 6 bases, leaving 8 bases of the junction unmatched. CDR1 is SNHLY, CDR2 FYNNEI, per germline. Here the CDR3 DNA reads TGTGCCAGCAGGGGTCGAACAGGGGCCTCTGGAAACACCATATATTTT. The encoded protein is CASRGRTGASGNTIYF. Based on the CDR3 plus reference TRBV2 and TRBJ1-3, the full variable domain is EPEVTQTPSHQVTQMGQEVILRCVPISNHLYFYWYRQILGQKVEFLVSFYNNEISEKSEIFDDQFSVERPDGSNFTLKIRSTKLEDSAMYFCASRGRTGASGNTIYFGEGSWLTVV.

The chain uses TRBV7-9 and TRBJ1-2; D possibly corresponds to TRBD1 (6 bases). V was cut by 5 bases and J by 2 bases, with 15 bases left in between. CDR3 length equals 15 residues. CDR1 and CDR2 from the germline V gene are SEHNR and FQNEAQ (reference sequence). CDR3 sequence reads: CASSGDRTINYGYTF. The CDR3 bases are TGTGCCAGCAGCGGAGACAGGACCATAAACTATGGCTACACCTTC.

The chain combines TRBV30 with TRBJ1-5; D unresolved. Germline loops: CDR1 GTSNPN, CDR2 SVGIG (reference sequence). Trimming stripped 0 bases from V and 1 base from J, with 4 bases between. This CDR3 has 13 residues. CDR3 DNA sequence: TGTGCCTGGAGTGTAGGCAGCAATCAGCCCCAGCATTTT. Protein: CAWSVGSNQPQHF.

The chain joins TRBV5-1 to TRBJ1-1; D is possibly TRBD1 (5 bases). Deletions cut 4 bases from V and 0 bases from J, with 10 bases between. CDR1 and CDR2 from the germline V gene are SGHRS and YFSETQ. This CDR3 has 14 amino acids. The CDR3 region is CASSPDTLNTEAFF. The CDR3, as DNA: TGCGCCAGCAGCCCGGACACCTTGAACACTGAAGCTTTCTTT.

The V call is TRBV7-2, the J call TRBJ2-7; D possibly corresponds to TRBD1 (6 bases). The CDR3 is made up of 14 amino acids. From germline, CDR1 is SGHTA and CDR2 FQGNSA. V shed 5 bases and J shed 1 base, with 12 bases lying between them. The CDR3 DNA follows: TGTGCCAGCAGCCGGGGACATCAGTCCTACGAGCAGTACTTC. Its protein is CASSRGHQSYEQYF.

This clone was seen only once. V is TRBV7-9 and J is TRBJ2-5, with 13 bases fitting TRBD2. V was clipped by 5 bases and J by 5 bases; unmatched bases: 8. This CDR3 spans 16 amino acids. CDR1 is SEHNR, CDR2 FQNEAQ, per germline (reference sequence). Here the CDR3 DNA reads TGTGCCAGCAGCAAGGGACTAGCGGGGCTGAAGGAGACCCAGTACTTC. Its translation: CASSKGLAGLKETQYF.

This clone was detected only once. The chain carries TRBV5-1 and TRBJ1-1; D is unclear. Germline lookup yields CDR1 SGHRS and CDR2 YFSETQ. The CDR3 extends over 15 amino acids. Trimming cost V 4 bases and J 4 bases, with 17 bases left between them. CDR3 DNA sequence: TGCGCCAGCAGCCCCGAGCTGTTGGGCCTCACTGAAGCTTTCTTT. The encoded protein is CASSPELLGLTEAFF.

CDR3 in DNA: TGTGCCAGCAGCCAGGAACCGATGTCTCCCCAGTTCTTC. It codes for CASSQEPMSPQFF. The chain is built from TRBV5-5 and TRBJ2-1; D is uncertain. V lost 4 bases and J lost 13, with 18 bases in between. This CDR3 has 13 amino acids. Germline CDR1 and CDR2: SGHKS and YYEKEE (reference sequence).

The gene calls are TRBV5-1 and TRBJ1-1, with D unresolved. The V gene lost 0 bases and the J gene lost 1 base, with 10 bases spanning the gap. CDR1 and CDR2 (germline): SGHRS, YFSETQ. CDR3 length equals 15 residues. The chain's CDR3 is CASSLDGSANTEAFF. CDR3 bases: TGCGCCAGCAGCTTGGATGGCAGTGCGAACACTGAAGCTTTCTTT.

The chain employs TRBV7-9 and TRBJ1-1; D ambiguous. Germline loops: CDR1 SEHNR, CDR2 FQNEAQ (reference sequence). The CDR3 runs 13 residues. Trimming pared 2 bases from V and 1 base from J, leaving 5 bases between. The CDR3 region is CASSLFGNTEAFF. The CDR3 DNA sequence: TGTGCCAGCAGCTTATTTGGGAACACTGAAGCTTTCTTT.

This chain links TRBV19 with TRBJ1-2; 12 nucleotides line up with TRBD1. Germline CDR1 and CDR2: LNHDA and SQIVND (reference sequence). V gave up 4 bases and J gave up 8 bases; unmatched junction bases: 11. The CDR3 has 16 residues. CDR3 DNA sequence: TGTGCCAGTAGTAAGGCCGTGGGACAGGGGGCAGCGGGCTACACCTTC. Residues: CASSKAVGQGAAGYTF.